The T cell receptor beta chain under discussion was sequenced for a study of radiotherapy plus CTLA-4 blockade in lung cancer. The wider study: Disease control reached approximately 31%, with objective responses in approximately 20%.

The assay was immunoSEQ multiplex PCR, and TCRdb's table has in-frame clones only and misses some. The sample consists of approximately 80,000 clones, approximately 80% of them appearing once. Unmatched junction bases numbered 7, after V lost 0 bases and J lost 6 bases. There are 16 residues in the CDR3. The receptor's source is a human donor with non-small cell lung cancer who had stable disease on radiotherapy plus ipilimumab. The specimen was peripheral blood, collected from a patient treated with radiotherapy plus ipilimumab. The V gene is TRBV23-1, the J gene TRBJ2-1; 8 positions agree with TRBD2. TRBV23-1 is identified as an open reading frame with a role that is uncertain. This CDR3 reads CASSQSNRSGGNEQFF. CDR3 sequence (DNA): TGCGCCAGCAGTCAATCGAATAGGAGCGGGGGCAATGAGCAGTTCTTC.